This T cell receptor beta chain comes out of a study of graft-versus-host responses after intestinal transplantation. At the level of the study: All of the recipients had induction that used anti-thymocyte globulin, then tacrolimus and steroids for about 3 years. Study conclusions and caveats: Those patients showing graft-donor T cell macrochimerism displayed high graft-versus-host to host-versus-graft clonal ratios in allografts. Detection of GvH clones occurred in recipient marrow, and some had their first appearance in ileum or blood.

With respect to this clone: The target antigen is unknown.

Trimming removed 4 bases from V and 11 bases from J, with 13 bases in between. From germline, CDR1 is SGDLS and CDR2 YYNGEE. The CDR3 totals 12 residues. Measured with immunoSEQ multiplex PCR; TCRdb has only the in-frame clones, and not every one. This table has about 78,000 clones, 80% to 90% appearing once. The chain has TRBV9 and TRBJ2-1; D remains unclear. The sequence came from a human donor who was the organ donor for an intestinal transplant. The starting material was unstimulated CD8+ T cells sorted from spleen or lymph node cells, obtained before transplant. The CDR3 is CASSTRNRKQFF. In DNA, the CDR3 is TGTGCCAGCAGCACCCGAAACCGAAAGCAGTTCTTC.